These T cell receptor beta chains were read from a single sample in a study of T cells in Graves' hyperthyroidism and ophthalmopathy. TCRdb called the multiplex PCR reads again in MiXCR, with one record for every CDR3 protein. The profile covers 550,000 to 600,000 distinct CDR3 sequences, with roughly 50% appearing a single time and 15% to 20% taken by the ten largest. The sequenced material came from peripheral blood or thyroid tissue (not recorded which). Every receptor here comes from an adult woman with Graves' disease, either hyperthyroidism or ophthalmopathy (not recorded which). Each CDR3 is given with its conserved first and last residue. Clone size is stated in some rows and not others, as once, few, many or a class when expanded.

14	TRBJ2-1	.	TRBV15	CATSRGTGTSEQFF
12	TRBJ1-6	.	TRBV12-3/TRBV12-4	CASEGFNSPLHF
15	TRBJ2-7	.	TRBV19	CASSMVWRKDYEQYF
12	TRBJ2-7	many	TRBV6-1	CASRTASYEQYF
19	TRBJ2-6	many	TRBV10-3	CAISDLGDRVLRGANVLTF
15	TRBJ2-5	many	TRBV10-3	CAISESGETQETQYF
16	TRBJ1-2	.	TRBV15	CATSREQDGGHYGYTF
13	TRBJ1-1	.	TRBV29-1	CSVPQGDNTEAFF
15	TRBJ2-5	.	TRBV7-9	CASSLTPGNQETQYF
13	TRBJ2-5	once	TRBV10-3	CARESWGLETQYF
14	TRBJ1-1	.	TRBV4-1	CASSQGVRGPEAFF
13	TRBJ2-5	many	TRBV2	CASRGTAQETQYF
18	TRBJ1-5	once	TRBV4-1	CASSQTENRALSAQPQHF
16	TRBJ2-2	many	TRBV4-2	CASSQVADTNTGELFF